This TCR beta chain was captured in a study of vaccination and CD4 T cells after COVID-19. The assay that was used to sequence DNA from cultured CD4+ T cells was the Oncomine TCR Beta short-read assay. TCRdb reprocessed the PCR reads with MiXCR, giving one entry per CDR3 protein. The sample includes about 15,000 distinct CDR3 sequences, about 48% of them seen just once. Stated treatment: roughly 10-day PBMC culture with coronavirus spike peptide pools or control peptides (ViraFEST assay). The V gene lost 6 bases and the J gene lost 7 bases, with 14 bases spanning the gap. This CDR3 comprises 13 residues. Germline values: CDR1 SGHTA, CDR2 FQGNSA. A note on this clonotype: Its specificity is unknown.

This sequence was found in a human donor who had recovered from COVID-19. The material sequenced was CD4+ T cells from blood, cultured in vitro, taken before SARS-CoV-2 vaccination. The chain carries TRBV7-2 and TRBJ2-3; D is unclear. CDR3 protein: CASSPTPLHTQYF. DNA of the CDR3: TGTGCCAGCAGTCCCACACCCCTCCATACGCAGTATTTT.